Shown below are 23 T cell receptor beta chains from a single sample sequenced in a study of OX40 agonist ivuxolimab in advanced cancers. The method was immunoSEQ multiplex PCR; TCRdb's version includes in-frame clones alone and lacks a portion of them. The repertoire includes 60,000 to 85,000 clones, around 94% of them detected once, and about a fifth sits in the top ten. The specimen comprised CD4+ or CD8+ T cells sorted from blood, sampled in a trial of the OX40 agonist ivuxolimab. These TCRs come from an adult with an advanced solid tumor such as melanoma, head and neck, liver or kidney cancer.

This clone has just a few counts. The genes are TRBV6-5 and TRBJ1-1, with D possibly being TRBD1 (6 bases). V lost 5 bases to trimming and J lost 1 base, with 14 bases between them. The germline V gene has CDR1 MNHEY and CDR2 SVGAGI. The CDR3 runs to 15 residues. The CDR3 is CASSPNGDKNTEAFF. DNA of the CDR3: TGTGCCAGCAGTCCGAACGGGGACAAGAACACTGAAGCTTTCTTT.

The chain links TRBV2 to TRBJ2-7; D uncertain. Germline loops: CDR1 SNHLY, CDR2 FYNNEI. This CDR3 contains 13 residues. V was clipped by 5 bases and J by 0 bases, with 8 bases between them. CDR3 protein: CASSSESSYEQYF. In nucleotides, the CDR3 is TGTGCCAGCAGTAGCGAGAGCTCCTACGAGCAGTACTTC.

The chain joins TRBV20-1 to TRBJ1-1; D remains ambiguous. This CDR3 region has 9 residues. Germline CDR1 and CDR2: DFQATT and SNEGSKA (reference sequence). The CDR3 nucleotides are TGCGGGGTGGGCAGAGAAGCTTTCTTT. Its protein is CGVGREAFF.

The CDR3 region has the DNA TGTGCCAGCTCACCATTTCTAGCGGGAGGTCCCTACAATGAGCAGTTCTTC. As protein: CASSPFLAGGPYNEQFF. This sequence joins TRBV18 and TRBJ2-1, with 11 bases that match TRBD2. The J segment lost 2 bases and the V segment lost 2 bases, leaving 5 bases of the junction unmatched. CDR3 size: 17 residues. The germline V gene has CDR1 KGHSH and CDR2 LQKENI.

V is TRBV6-1 and J is TRBJ1-3; D is unresolved. The germline V and J ends were trimmed by 2 bases and 2 bases, with 1 base remaining between them. CDR1 and CDR2 from the germline V gene are MNHNS and SASEGT. The CDR3 runs 12 residues. The CDR3 nucleotides read TGTGCCAGCAGTGAACCTGGAAACACCATATATTTT. Protein sequence: CASSEPGNTIYF.

This clone was seen a handful of times. DNA for the CDR3: TGCGCCAGCAGCCAAGTTTACGGCCCATCTGAAGCTTTCTTT. This sequence encodes CASSQVYGPSEAFF. The chain couples TRBV4-1 to TRBJ1-1; unclear D gene. The CDR3 spans 14 residues. Germline V gives CDR1 MGHRA, CDR2 YSYEKL. V gave up 1 base and J gave up 6 bases, with 12 bases separating them.

This clone came up a few times. The chain uses TRBV11-2 and TRBJ1-2, with TRBD1 matching 8 bases. Germline CDR1 and CDR2: SGHAT and FQNNGV. This CDR3 is 13 amino acids long. V shed 5 bases and J 5 bases; nucleotides not matched to a gene: 4. The CDR3: CASSTGGGYGYTF. The CDR3 nucleotides are TGTGCCAGCAGCACAGGGGGAGGGTATGGCTACACCTTC.

The chain has TRBV5-1 and TRBJ2-1, with D perhaps matching TRBD1 (5 bases). V dropped 0 bases and J dropped 7 bases, with 5 bases sitting between them. This CDR3 is 12 amino acids long. Germline loops: CDR1 SGHRS, CDR2 YFSETQ. The CDR3 nucleotides read TGCGCCAGCAGCTTGGAGGGGAATGAGCAGTTCTTC. It codes for CASSLEGNEQFF.

The genes are TRBV9 and TRBJ2-5; 13 bases fit TRBD2. Germline V gene data show CDR1 as SGDLS and CDR2 as YYNGEE. There are 16 residues in the CDR3. The V and J ends lost 4 bases and 5 bases, in that order; junction bases with no gene match: 8. This CDR3 is CASSLTSGGAVETQYF. DNA for the CDR3: TGTGCCAGCAGCCTAACTAGCGGGGGGGCCGTTGAGACCCAGTACTTC. Using reference TRBV9 and TRBJ2-5 for the parts outside the CDR3, the full variable domain is DSGVTQTPKHLITATGQRVTLRCSPRSGDLSVYWYQQSLDQGLQFLIQYYNGEERAKGNILERFSAQQFPDLHSELNLSSLELGDSALYFCASSLTSGGAVETQYFGPGTRLLVL.

The rearrangement joins TRBV4-3 to TRBJ1-1, with a tentative D call TRBD1 (6 bases). V shed 0 bases and J shed 3 bases, with 11 bases lying between them. Germline assignment: CDR1 LGHNA and CDR2 YSLEER. This CDR3 region has 15 residues. The CDR3 DNA reads TGCGCCAGCAGCCAAGATTGGGCAGGGGACACTGAAGCTTTCTTT. Its translation: CASSQDWAGDTEAFF.

The V call is TRBV5-1, the J call TRBJ1-1; 7 bases agree with TRBD1. This CDR3 contains 11 residues. Looked up from germline, CDR1 is SGHRS and CDR2 is YFSETQ. J gave up 8 bases and V 5 bases, and 3 bases lay outside the gene matches. The CDR3 bases are TGCGCCAGCAGGACAGGGACGGAAGCTTTCTTT. Translation: CASRTGTEAFF.

The chain joins TRBV7-9 to TRBJ2-2; the match to TRBD1 covers 11 bases. CDR1 is SEHNR and CDR2 is FQNEAQ in the germline V gene (reference sequence). This CDR3 is 18 amino acids long. V shed 3 bases and J 1 base; nucleotides not matched to a gene: 7. The CDR3 region is CASSFRPGQGENTGELFF. In DNA form, the CDR3 reads TGTGCCAGCAGCTTCAGACCGGGACAGGGGGAGAACACCGGGGAGCTGTTTTTT.

The chain couples TRBV20-1 to TRBJ1-6; D is unclear. CDR1 and CDR2 (germline): DFQATT, SNEGSKA (reference sequence). The V end lost 5 bases, the J end lost 10 bases, and 9 bases lay between the germline ends. The CDR3 length is 11 residues. This CDR3 reads CSAPYGSPLHF. DNA for the CDR3: TGCAGTGCTCCGTACGGGTCACCCCTCCACTTT.

This chain connects TRBV11-1 to TRBJ2-7; weak D call: TRBD1 (6 bases). The CDR3 runs 14 residues. The ends were cut back, 1 base at V and 2 bases at J, with 9 bases in the middle. Germline values: CDR1 SGHAT, CDR2 FQDESV (reference sequence). CDR3 residues: CASSLGTATYEQYF. Written as DNA, the CDR3 is TGTGCCAGCAGCTTAGGGACAGCTACCTACGAGCAGTACTTC.

This sequence joins TRBV27 and TRBJ2-7; 8 nucleotides align to TRBD1. This CDR3 is built from 15 residues. Trimming removed 5 bases from V and 2 bases from J; junction bases left unmatched: 8. Germline V CDR1 and CDR2: MNHEY, SMNVEV (reference sequence). CDR3 DNA: TGTGCCAGCAGTCCGCGGGACAGGTTGGCCTACGAGCAGTACTTC. It translates to CASSPRDRLAYEQYF.

The rearrangement joins TRBV6-5 to TRBJ2-3, with 11 positions matching TRBD2. CDR3 size: 15 residues. The V segment lost 5 bases and the J segment 0 bases; nucleotides outside the gene matches: 1. CDR1 MNHEY and CDR2 SVGAGI come from the germline V gene. The CDR3 DNA follows: TGTGCCAGCAGTCGGACTAGCGGGAGCACAGATACGCAGTATTTT. Amino acids: CASSRTSGSTDTQYF.

The gene calls are TRBV6-1 and TRBJ1-2; 7 bases align to TRBD1. This CDR3 is built from 14 residues. The germline V gene encodes CDR1 MNHNS and CDR2 SASEGT. Trimming cost V 8 bases and J 4 bases; bases outside gene matches: 10. For the CDR3, the DNA is TGTGCCAGCCAGGGGGAAGGACAGTCCTATGGCTACACCTTC. Translated, it gives CASQGEGQSYGYTF.

The gene calls are TRBV4-1 and TRBJ1-2; D remains unclear. V gave up 0 bases and J gave up 4 bases, with 15 bases separating them. CDR3 length: 16 amino acids. CDR1 and CDR2 (germline): MGHRA, YSYEKL. CDR3 loop: CASSQDGLGVVYGYTF. CDR3 bases: TGCGCCAGCAGCCAAGATGGACTTGGGGTGGTCTATGGCTACACCTTC.

The rearrangement links TRBV5-1 to TRBJ2-7, with 10 positions matching TRBD2. The CDR3 covers 19 residues. The junction had 13 bases not matched to a gene; V was cut back by 1 base and J by 0 bases. Per the germline V gene, CDR1 is SGHRS and CDR2 is YFSETQ. The CDR3 is CASSLPPSGGLVSSYEQYF. The CDR3 bases are TGCGCCAGCAGCTTGCCGCCTAGCGGGGGCCTTGTAAGCTCCTACGAGCAGTACTTC.

This chain links TRBV29-1 with TRBJ2-3; 8 nucleotides line up with TRBD2. Germline V gives CDR1 SQVTM, CDR2 ANQGSEA. CDR3 length equals 16 residues. The V segment lost 2 bases and the J segment 2 bases; nucleotides outside the gene matches: 9. CDR3 sequence: CSVEPVSGGNTDTQYF. CDR3 in DNA: TGCAGCGTTGAACCGGTCAGCGGGGGAAACACAGATACGCAGTATTTT.

In this sample, this clone turned up a few times. The rearrangement uses TRBV25-1 and TRBJ2-7; tentatively, D is TRBD1 (6 bases). Germline V gene lookup returns CDR1 MGHDK and CDR2 SYGVNS. The CDR3 runs to 18 residues. Trimming removed 2 bases at V and 2 bases at J, with 22 bases between. This CDR3 is CASSERTATKWAPYEQYF. Here the CDR3 DNA reads TGTGCCAGCAGTGAAAGGACAGCGACGAAATGGGCCCCCTACGAGCAGTACTTC.

This clone was found once. In DNA form, the CDR3 reads TGCGCCAGCAGCGGAATGGGACAGCTCTCCTACGAGCAGTACTTC. Protein product: CASSGMGQLSYEQYF. The chain joins TRBV5-1 to TRBJ2-7; 7 nucleotides align to TRBD1. The CDR3 is made up of 15 amino acids. Trimming removed 4 bases from V and 0 bases from J; junction bases left unmatched: 7. CDR1 is SGHRS, CDR2 YFSETQ, per germline. Variable domain in full (rest from reference TRBV5-1 and TRBJ2-7): KAGVTQTPRYLIKTRGQQVTLSCSPISGHRSVSWYQQTPGQGLQFLFEYFSETQRNKGNFPGRFSGRQFSNSRSEMNVSTLELGDSALYLCASSGMGQLSYEQYFGPGTRLTVT.

The chain employs TRBV15 and TRBJ1-1; D gene uncertain. This CDR3 contains 13 residues. Germline CDR1 is LNHNV and CDR2 is YYDKDF (reference sequence). The V end was cut by 5 bases, the J end by 1 base, with 8 bases between. CDR3 nucleotides: TGTGCCACCAGCGAACCGGGGAACACTGAAGCTTTCTTT. Encoded protein: CATSEPGNTEAFF.